These 25 T cell receptor beta chains came from one sample sequenced in a study of T cells in tumors after PD-1 blockade. Profiled with immunoSEQ multiplex PCR; TCRdb holds only in-frame clones, not every one. In the table there are 5,500 to 6,500 clones, around 80% of which are singletons. Source: PBMCs, taken after anti-PD-1 therapy. The receptors shown here come from a human donor with advanced basal cell or squamous cell carcinoma (not recorded which).

V gene TRBV10-2 combines with J gene TRBJ1-3; D not resolved. The CDR3 has 11 amino acids. Between the trimmed V and J ends, which lost 7 bases and 5 bases, there was a span of 6 bases. From germline, CDR1 is WSHSY and CDR2 SAAADI. The CDR3 DNA reads TGCGCCAGCACAGACAGAAACACCATATATTTT. It codes for CASTDRNTIYF.

This clone was counted a single time. The rearrangement links TRBV10-2 to TRBJ2-7; perhaps TRBD1 as D (6 bases). The CDR3 covers 17 residues. The ends were cut back, 0 bases at V and 3 bases at J, with 18 bases in the middle. Germline V gene data show CDR1 as WSHSY and CDR2 as SAAADI. Written as DNA, the CDR3 is TGCGCCAGCAGTGAGTCCAACCCAAACAAGGGGGTCTACGAGCAGTACTTC. Protein: CASSESNPNKGVYEQYF.

The chain is built from TRBV5-1 and TRBJ2-2; 14 positions match TRBD2. Germline values: CDR1 SGHRS, CDR2 YFSETQ. This CDR3 is built from 21 residues. Trimming took 4 bases from V and 2 from J; bases not matched to a gene: 16. CDR3 region: CASSPGLAGAPFDRNTGELFF. The CDR3 DNA follows: TGCGCCAGCAGCCCGGGACTAGCGGGGGCCCCCTTCGACCGAAACACCGGGGAGCTGTTTTTT.

The V and J genes are TRBV6-5 and TRBJ1-5; the match to TRBD1 covers 10 bases. Germline V gives CDR1 MNHEY, CDR2 SVGAGI. The CDR3 spans 14 residues. Germline trimming cut 6 bases from V and 4 bases from J; bases unmatched to any gene: 3. Written as DNA, the CDR3 is TGTGCCAGCAGGACAGGGGGCCCGAATCAGCCCCAGCATTTT. It encodes CASRTGGPNQPQHF.

The chain joins TRBV6-2 or TRBV6-3 to TRBJ1-2; maybe TRBD1 (5 bases). The CDR3 extends over 12 amino acids. Deletions cut 4 bases from V and 5 bases from J, with 8 bases between. Germline lookup yields CDR1 MNHEY and CDR2 SVGEGT. As DNA, the CDR3 is TGTGCCAGCAGTTTAAGACAGTATGGCTACACCTTC. It yields the protein CASSLRQYGYTF.

The V and J genes are TRBV7-2 and TRBJ2-1; no clear D gene. The germline CDR1 and CDR2 sequences are SGHTA and FQGNSA. V shed 2 bases and J shed 5 bases, with 16 bases lying between them. The length of the CDR3 is 16 residues. The CDR3 here is CASSLFRASLNNEQFF. The CDR3 bases are TGTGCCAGCAGCTTATTTCGGGCATCTCTTAACAATGAGCAGTTCTTC.

The V and J genes are TRBV5-1 and TRBJ2-7; TRBD1 matches at 10 bases. The CDR3 loop spans 19 amino acids. Losses at the gene ends were 3 bases for V and 3 bases for J; bases not matched to a gene: 18. CDR1 is SGHRS and CDR2 is YFSETQ in the germline V gene. In nucleotides, the CDR3 is TGCGCCAGCAGCTCGAACGAGGGGACAGGGGCCCTTAATCGCTACGAGCAGTACTTC. Residues: CASSSNEGTGALNRYEQYF.

The chain is built from TRBV19 and TRBJ1-1, with D perhaps TRBD1 (6 bases). There are 14 residues in the CDR3. The ends were cut back, 3 bases at V and 4 bases at J, with 12 bases in the middle. Germline CDR1 is LNHDA and CDR2 is SQIVND (reference sequence). The CDR3 reads CASSIQGQTTEAFF. The CDR3 DNA reads as TGTGCCAGTAGTATCCAGGGGCAGACCACTGAAGCTTTCTTT.

This rearrangement joins TRBV3-1 (or the pseudogene TRBV3-2) to TRBJ1-1; 7 bases match TRBD1. With V trimmed by 4 bases and J by 0 bases, 5 bases remained unmatched. The CDR3 is 15 residues long. Germline values: CDR1 LGHDT, CDR2 YNNKEL (reference sequence). This CDR3 is CASSPTDRVNTEAFF. The CDR3 bases are TGTGCCAGCAGCCCGACCGACAGGGTGAACACTGAAGCTTTCTTT.

The chain couples TRBV12-3 or TRBV12-4 to TRBJ1-4; TRBD1 is a possible D gene (5 bases). The CDR3 contains 13 residues. The ends were cut back, 5 bases at V and 7 bases at J, with 11 bases in the middle. CDR3 protein: CASSPRTSEKLFF. For the CDR3, the DNA is TGTGCCAGCAGTCCACGGACATCTGAAAAACTGTTTTTT.

This sequence joins TRBV3-1 (or the pseudogene TRBV3-2) and TRBJ2-1; 11 nucleotides line up with TRBD2. CDR3 length equals 14 residues. The junction had 2 bases not matched to a gene; V was cut back by 4 bases and J by 6 bases. Germline CDR1 and CDR2: LGHDT and YNNKEL (reference sequence). CDR3 amino acids: CASSPGTSGNEQFF. The DNA for the CDR3 is TGTGCCAGCAGCCCTGGGACTAGCGGCAATGAGCAGTTCTTC.

The gene calls are TRBV12-3 or TRBV12-4 and TRBJ2-3; no clear D. Trimming took off 1 base at V and 5 bases at J, with 7 bases between the two ends. The CDR3 is 13 residues long. The chain's CDR3 is CASSLGLGDTQYF. CDR3 DNA sequence: TGTGCCAGCAGTTTAGGGTTGGGAGATACGCAGTATTTT.

The chain has TRBV18 and TRBJ1-6; D unresolved. Germline V lookup: CDR1 KGHSH, CDR2 LQKENI. This CDR3 has 15 residues. V lost 3 bases to trimming and J lost 7 bases, with 13 bases between them. CDR3: CASSPRSITNSPLHF. In DNA, the CDR3 is TGTGCCAGCTCACCCCGGAGTATCACCAATTCACCCCTCCACTTT.

The chain links TRBV7-2 to TRBJ2-5, with D tentatively TRBD2 (5 bases). This CDR3 comprises 15 residues. CDR1 is SGHTA and CDR2 is FQGNSA in the germline V gene. V lost 4 bases, J lost 5 bases, and 17 bases lay in between. The CDR3 spells CASSYASGSWETQYF. The CDR3 nucleotides are TGTGCCAGCAGCTACGCGTCGGGGTCGTGGGAGACCCAGTACTTC.

The J gene is TRBJ2-7, the V gene TRBV7-9; 8 bases are a match to TRBD1. The CDR3 has 15 residues. CDR1 is SEHNR, CDR2 FQNEAQ, per germline (reference sequence). V trimming: 5 bases; J trimming: 7 bases; junction bases outside the gene matches: 13. The CDR3 nucleotides are TGTGCCAGCAGCCCCTTGGGACAGGCCCTTGGGGAGCAGTACTTC. Amino acid sequence: CASSPLGQALGEQYF.

This clone was detected once. The chain combines TRBV3-1 (or the pseudogene TRBV3-2) with TRBJ2-3, with D unclear. Germline loops: CDR1 LGHDT, CDR2 YNNKEL (reference sequence). CDR3 length equals 14 residues. Trimming shortened V by 0 bases and J by 4 bases, and 8 bases separated the two germline ends. CDR3 sequence reads: CASSQDRVADTQYF. CDR3 DNA: TGTGCCAGCAGCCAAGACCGGGTTGCAGATACGCAGTATTTT.

Relative to its sample, this clone is medium-sized. The chain couples TRBV19 to TRBJ2-2; D uncertain. V shed 2 bases and J shed 5 bases, with 6 bases lying between them. The CDR3 covers 13 residues. Germline CDR1 is LNHDA and CDR2 is SQIVND (reference sequence). The DNA of the CDR3 is TGTGCCAGTAGTATATTGGGTACCGGGGAGCTGTTTTTT. Residues: CASSILGTGELFF. Full variable domain (outside the CDR3, taken from reference TRBV19 and TRBJ2-2): DGGITQSPKYLFRKEGQNVTLSCEQNLNHDAMYWYRQDPGQGLRLIYYSQIVNDFQKGDIAEGYSVSREKKESFPLTVTSAQKNPTAFYLCASSILGTGELFFGEGSRLTVL.

The V call is TRBV4-1, the J call TRBJ2-5, with unresolved D. Per the germline V gene, CDR1 is MGHRA and CDR2 is YSYEKL. V lost 1 base and J lost 5, with 11 bases in between. The length of the CDR3 is 14 residues. CDR3 protein: CASSQVAAVETQYF. CDR3 nucleotides: TGCGCCAGCAGCCAAGTGGCGGCGGTCGAGACCCAGTACTTC.

The V call is TRBV4-3, the J call TRBJ1-1; D unresolved. Germline CDR1 and CDR2: LGHNA and YSLEER. The CDR3 loop spans 14 amino acids. The V and J ends lost 3 bases and 4 bases respectively, with 12 bases between them. CDR3 sequence (DNA): TGCGCCAGCAGCCAGACTGCCCACCTCACTGAAGCTTTCTTT. It encodes CASSQTAHLTEAFF.

The chain's CDR3 is CASSLDRDNEQFF. The DNA of the CDR3 is TGTGCCAGCAGTCTCGACAGGGACAATGAGCAGTTCTTC. J is TRBJ2-1 and V is TRBV11-1, with 7 positions matching TRBD1. This CDR3 contains 13 residues. V lost 6 bases, J lost 5 bases, and 4 bases stayed unmatched. CDR1 is SGHAT, CDR2 FQDESV, per germline (reference sequence).

The chain employs TRBV19 and TRBJ2-7, with unresolved D. The V gene's germline CDR1 is LNHDA and CDR2 SQIVND (reference sequence). V was cut by 3 bases and J by 4 bases, with 10 bases left in between. The CDR3 contains 13 residues. The DNA for the CDR3 is TGTGCCAGTAGTATGAATTCTGGGTACGAGCAGTACTTC. Translated: CASSMNSGYEQYF. The entire variable domain, with the rest obtained from reference TRBV19 and TRBJ2-7, is as follows: DGGITQSPKYLFRKEGQNVTLSCEQNLNHDAMYWYRQDPGQGLRLIYYSQIVNDFQKGDIAEGYSVSREKKESFPLTVTSAQKNPTAFYLCASSMNSGYEQYFGPGTRLTVT.

The CDR3 spells CASSFGGGIQYF. Here the CDR3 DNA reads TGTGCCAGCAGTTTTGGGGGGGGCATTCAGTACTTC. The gene calls are TRBV12-3 or TRBV12-4 and TRBJ2-4, with 7 bases identical to TRBD2. The CDR3 is made up of 12 amino acids. Trimming at V came to 3 bases and at J to 9 bases, leaving 2 bases not matched to a gene.

The chain links TRBV15 to TRBJ2-7, with D perhaps TRBD1 (5 bases). The CDR3 runs 15 residues. In germline, CDR1 is LNHNV, CDR2 YYDKDF (reference sequence). V lost 1 base and J lost 2, with 12 bases in between. CDR3 amino acids: CATSRGAGRTYEQYF. In nucleotides, the CDR3 is TGTGCCACCAGCAGAGGGGCAGGGCGAACCTACGAGCAGTACTTC.

The chain links TRBV12-3 or TRBV12-4 to TRBJ1-5; D unclear. The V gene lost 2 bases and the J gene lost 7 bases, with 9 bases spanning the gap. The CDR3 length is 13 residues. CDR3 region: CASSLRVDQPQHF. CDR3 DNA sequence: TGTGCCAGCAGTTTAAGAGTAGACCAGCCCCAGCATTTT.

The rearrangement joins TRBV19 to TRBJ1-4; no firm D call. Trimming left V 3 bases short and J 0 bases short, with 14 bases between. Germline CDR1 is LNHDA and CDR2 is SQIVND (reference sequence). This CDR3 comprises 17 residues. Here the CDR3 DNA reads TGTGCCAGTAGTATTCGGTCAGGCCCATCAACTAATGAAAAACTGTTTTTT. Protein product: CASSIRSGPSTNEKLFF.